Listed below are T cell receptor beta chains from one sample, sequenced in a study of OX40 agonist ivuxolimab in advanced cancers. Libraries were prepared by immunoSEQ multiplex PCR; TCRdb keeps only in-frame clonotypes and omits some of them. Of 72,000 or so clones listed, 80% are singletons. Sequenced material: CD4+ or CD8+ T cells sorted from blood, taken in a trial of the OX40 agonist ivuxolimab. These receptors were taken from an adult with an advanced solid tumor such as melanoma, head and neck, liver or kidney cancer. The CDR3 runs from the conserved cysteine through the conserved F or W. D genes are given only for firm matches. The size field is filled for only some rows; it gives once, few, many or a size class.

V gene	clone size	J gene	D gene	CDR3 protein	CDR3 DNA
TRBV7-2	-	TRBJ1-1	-	CASSFQQGRNTEAFF	TGTGCCAGCAGCTTCCAACAGGGACGGAACACTGAAGCTTTCTTT
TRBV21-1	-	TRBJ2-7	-	CAIPGPLSSAAEQYF	TGTGCCATCCCGGGTCCATTAAGTAGTGCGGCCGAGCAGTACTTC
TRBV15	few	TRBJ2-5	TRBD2	CATSARGGGETQYF	TGTGCCACCAGCGCACGGGGGGGCGGCGAGACCCAGTACTTC
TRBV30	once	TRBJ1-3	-	CAWTFWSSGNTIYF	TGTGCCTGGACATTCTGGAGCTCTGGAAACACCATATATTTT
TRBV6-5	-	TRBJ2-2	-	CASTPVGGNTGELFF	TGTGCCAGCACCCCCGTGGGGGGGAACACCGGGGAGCTGTTTTTT
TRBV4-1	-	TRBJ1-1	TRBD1	CASRPLGPRGTEAFF	TGCGCCAGCAGGCCCCTAGGTCCCAGGGGGACTGAAGCTTTCTTT
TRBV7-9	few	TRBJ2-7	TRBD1	CASSPNPGTGGFLAYEQYF	TGTGCCAGCAGCCCGAATCCCGGGACAGGGGGGTTTTTGGCCTACGAGCAGTACTTC
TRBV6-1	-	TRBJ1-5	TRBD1	CASSEVGQGGNQPQHF	TGTGCCAGCAGTGAAGTCGGTCAGGGGGGAAATCAGCCCCAGCATTTT
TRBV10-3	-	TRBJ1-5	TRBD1	CAISRQGGQPQHF	TGTGCCATCAGCCGACAGGGGGGACAGCCCCAGCATTTT
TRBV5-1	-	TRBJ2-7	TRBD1	CASKAGQGPTYEQYF	TGCGCCAGCAAAGCCGGACAGGGCCCCACCTACGAGCAGTACTTC
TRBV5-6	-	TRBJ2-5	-	CASSLSQETQYF	TGTGCCAGCAGCTTGAGCCAAGAGACCCAGTACTTC
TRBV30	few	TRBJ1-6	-	CAWSVSRGTPLHF	TGTGCCTGGAGTGTTTCGAGGGGGACACCCCTCCACTTT
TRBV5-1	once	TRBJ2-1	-	CASSLVGTGLGENEQFF	TGCGCCAGCAGCTTGGTGGGGACGGGGCTGGGGGAGAATGAGCAGTTCTTC
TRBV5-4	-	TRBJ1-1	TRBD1	CASSLGGQVNTEAFF	TGTGCCAGCAGCTTGGGGGGACAGGTGAACACTGAAGCTTTCTTT
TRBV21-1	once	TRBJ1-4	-	CASSSPGQLNEKLFF	TGTGCCAGCAGCTCGCCGGGACAGCTAAATGAAAAACTGTTTTTT
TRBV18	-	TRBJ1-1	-	CASSIGQNTEAFF	TGTGCCAGCTCAATTGGACAGAACACTGAAGCTTTCTTT
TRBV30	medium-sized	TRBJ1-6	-	CAWTREYNSPLHF	TGTGCCTGGACTCGGGAATATAATTCACCCCTCCACTTT
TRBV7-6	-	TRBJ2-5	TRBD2	CASSVHSGGGQETQYF	TGTGCCAGCAGCGTACATAGCGGGGGGGGGCAAGAGACCCAGTACTTC
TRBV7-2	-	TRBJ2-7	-	CASSLAGGRGPVGEQYF	TGTGCCAGCAGCTTAGCAGGGGGAAGGGGCCCGGTGGGAGAGCAGTACTTC
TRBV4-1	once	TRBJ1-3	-	CASSSDGQDFSGNTIYF	TGCGCCAGCAGCTCAGACGGTCAGGACTTCTCTGGAAACACCATATATTTT
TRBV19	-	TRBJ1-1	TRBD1	CASSLPGQGATEAFF	TGTGCCAGTAGTTTACCGGGACAGGGGGCCACTGAAGCTTTCTTT
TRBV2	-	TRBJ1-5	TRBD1	CASSDGRTGPNQPQHF	TGTGCCAGCAGTGATGGTCGGACAGGACCAAATCAGCCCCAGCATTTT
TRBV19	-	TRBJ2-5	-	CASSSRNVRRRETQYF	TGTGCCAGTAGTTCACGGAACGTTCGGAGGAGAGAGACCCAGTACTTC
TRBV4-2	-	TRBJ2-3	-	CASSQDRGGPSDTQYF	TGTGCCAGCAGCCAAGATCGTGGGGGCCCGTCAGATACGCAGTATTTT
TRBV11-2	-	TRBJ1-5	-	CASSFDRDQPQHF	TGTGCCAGCAGCTTCGATCGCGATCAGCCCCAGCATTTT
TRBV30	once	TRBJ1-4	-	CAWSDPRQVREKLFF	TGTGCCTGGAGTGACCCGAGACAGGTTCGCGAAAAACTGTTTTTT
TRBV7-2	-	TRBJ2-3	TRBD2	CASSFLAGGTDTQYF	TGTGCCAGCAGCTTCTTAGCGGGGGGCACAGATACGCAGTATTTT
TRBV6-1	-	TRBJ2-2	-	CASSARTDAGELFF	TGTGCCAGCAGTGCCAGGACAGATGCCGGGGAGCTGTTTTTT
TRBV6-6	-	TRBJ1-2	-	CASSYSGRSNYGYTF	TGTGCCAGCAGTTATTCTGGGCGTTCTAACTATGGCTACACCTTC
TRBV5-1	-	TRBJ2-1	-	CASSGQTRNNEQFF	TGCGCCAGCAGCGGACAGACTCGGAACAATGAGCAGTTCTTC
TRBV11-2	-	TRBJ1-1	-	CASTHRVLNTEAFF	TGTGCCAGCACACACAGGGTGTTGAACACTGAAGCTTTCTTT
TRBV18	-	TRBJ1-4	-	CASATSQSVKLFF	TGTGCCAGCGCAACCTCCCAATCGGTAAAACTGTTTTTT
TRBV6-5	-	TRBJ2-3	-	CASRITDTQYF	TGTGCCAGCAGGATCACAGATACGCAGTATTTT
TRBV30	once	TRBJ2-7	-	CAWTRTGIMKSEQYF	TGTGCCTGGACCCGAACAGGGATCATGAAAAGCGAGCAGTACTTC
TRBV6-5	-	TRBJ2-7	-	CASSAPNHGYEQYF	TGTGCCAGCAGTGCCCCCAACCACGGCTACGAGCAGTACTTC
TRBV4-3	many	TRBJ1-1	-	CASSPSARKNTEAFF	TGCGCCAGCAGCCCCTCGGCGAGAAAGAACACTGAAGCTTTCTTT
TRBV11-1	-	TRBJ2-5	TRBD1	CASSHQSTGSKTQYF	TGTGCCAGCAGCCATCAATCGACAGGGTCAAAGACCCAGTACTTC
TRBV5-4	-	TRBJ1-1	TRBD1	CASSKPQGARTEAFF	TGTGCCAGCAGCAAACCTCAGGGGGCGCGGACTGAAGCTTTCTTT
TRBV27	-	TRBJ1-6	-	CASSLVAASPLHF	TGTGCCAGCAGTTTGGTCGCGGCTTCACCCCTCCACTTT
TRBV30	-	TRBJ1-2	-	CAWSGGAYDGYTF	TGTGCCTGGAGTGGGGGGGCTTATGATGGCTACACCTTC
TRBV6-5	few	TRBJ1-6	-	CASSYSIGTANSPLHF	TGTGCCAGCAGTTACTCGATCGGGACGGCGAATTCACCCCTCCACTTT